These 21 T cell receptor beta chains originate from one sample sequenced in a study of T cell repertoires in cytomegalovirus infection. TCRdb ran MiXCR on the reads and lists one entry per CDR3 protein. The repertoire holds fewer than 550,000 distinct CDR3 sequences, with under 40% as singletons. Sequenced input: PBMCs. The origin of the receptors is a human donor in good health (CMV status not recorded). Some clones in this sample may be carry-over from other donors' samples.

This clonotype was seen a few times. The chain couples TRBV28 to TRBJ2-1; TRBD1 agrees at 7 bases. Germline trimming cut 1 base from V and 6 bases from J; bases unmatched to any gene: 6. The CDR3 totals 15 residues. Looked up from germline, CDR1 is MDHEN and CDR2 is SYDVKM. The CDR3 DNA sequence: TGTGCCAGCAGTTTATTTGCGGACAGGCTCAATGAGCAGTTCTTC. This gives the protein CASSLFADRLNEQFF.

The chain is built from TRBV19 and TRBJ2-2; possible D gene TRBD1, 5 bases. V lost 1 base, J lost 4 bases, and 16 bases lay in between. The CDR3 runs to 17 residues. In germline, CDR1 is LNHDA, CDR2 SQIVND (reference sequence). The CDR3 DNA reads TGTGCCAGTAGTATAGGACTCGGACATTCTTTCACCGGGGAGCTGTTTTTT. Translated: CASSIGLGHSFTGELFF.

This clonotype occurred a few times. V gene TRBV20-1 combines with J gene TRBJ2-1; weak D call: TRBD2 (6 bases). With 5 bases removed from V and 8 bases from J, the gap between germline ends came to 16 bases. The germline gives CDR1 DFQATT, CDR2 SNEGSKA (reference sequence). This CDR3 has 13 residues. In DNA, the CDR3 is TGCAGTGCTGAACGACTAGTCCAAGATGAGCAGTTCTTC. Translating gives CSAERLVQDEQFF.

This clonotype has a handful of counts. The chain links TRBV7-9 to TRBJ1-6; TRBD1 agrees at 11 bases. V dropped 4 bases and J dropped 9; count of bases not matched to a gene: 8. This CDR3 has 16 residues. Germline V gene data show CDR1 as SEHNR and CDR2 as FQNEAQ (reference sequence). CDR3 sequence reads: CASSSGQGALLSPLHF. The CDR3 nucleotides read TGTGCCAGCAGCTCAGGACAGGGGGCCTTGCTTTCACCCCTCCACTTT. The full variable domain, in which reference TRBV7-9 and TRBJ1-6 provide the parts outside the CDR3, is DTGVSQNPRHKITKRGQNVTFRCDPISEHNRLYWYRQTLGQGPEFLTYFQNEAQLEKSRLLSDRFSAERPKGSFSTLEIQRTEQGDSAMYLCASSSGQGALLSPLHFGNGTRLTVT.

This chain joins TRBV9 and TRBJ1-1, with D possibly being TRBD1 (5 bases). The germline V gene encodes CDR1 SGDLS and CDR2 YYNGEE. There are 17 residues in the CDR3. With 0 bases removed from V and 6 bases from J, the gap between germline ends came to 21 bases. The CDR3 sequence is CASSVGMSGGNVAEAFF. CDR3 in DNA: TGTGCCAGCAGCGTAGGGATGTCTGGGGGTAATGTCGCTGAAGCTTTCTTT. The variable domain in full, completed from reference TRBV9 and TRBJ1-1, reads DSGVTQTPKHLITATGQRVTLRCSPRSGDLSVYWYQQSLDQGLQFLIQYYNGEERAKGNILERFSAQQFPDLHSELNLSSLELGDSALYFCASSVGMSGGNVAEAFFGQGTRLTVV.

As to this clonotype: Its ends do not fully match the called genes, so a read error is possible. The rearrangement uses TRBV6-5 and TRBJ1-2; D is ambiguous. CDR1 MNHEY and CDR2 SVGAGI come from the germline V gene. The CDR3 has 13 residues. The CDR3 sequence: CAGSLGKNYGYTF. CDR3 nucleotide sequence: TGTGCCGGCAGCCTTGGAAAGAACTATGGCTACACCTTC.

This clonotype was seen a handful of times. This chain connects TRBV9 to TRBJ2-5; 9 bases line up with TRBD2. This CDR3 region has 18 residues. The germline gives CDR1 SGDLS, CDR2 YYNGEE. The J segment lost 3 bases and the V segment lost 2 bases, leaving 14 bases of the junction unmatched. In DNA, the CDR3 is TGTGCCAGCAGCGTCCGGCCCAGGAGCGGGGGGCAAGAAGAGACCCAGTACTTC. This sequence encodes CASSVRPRSGGQEETQYF.

Many counts were recorded for this clonotype. The rearrangement joins TRBV12-3 or TRBV12-4 to TRBJ2-1; 7 bases agree with TRBD1. The CDR3 covers 17 residues. Trimming cost V 5 bases and J 2 bases; bases outside gene matches: 12. CDR3: CASSLYSTGNTYNEQFF. In nucleotides, the CDR3 is TGTGCCAGCAGTCTCTATTCGACAGGGAATACCTACAATGAGCAGTTCTTC.

The V gene is TRBV6-2 or TRBV6-3, the J gene TRBJ2-2; no clear D gene. Trimming shortened V by 2 bases and J by 4 bases, and 11 bases separated the two germline ends. This CDR3 comprises 15 residues. Per germline, CDR1 MNHEY and CDR2 SVGEGT. This CDR3 reads CASSYIGGFTGELFF. In DNA form, the CDR3 reads TGTGCCAGCAGTTACATAGGCGGATTCACCGGGGAGCTGTTTTTT.

This clonotype was found many times. V is TRBV7-2 and J is TRBJ1-2, with D possibly TRBD1 on 5 matching bases. CDR1 is SGHTA and CDR2 is FQGNSA in the germline V gene. Between the trimmed V and J ends, which lost 1 base and 5 bases, there was a span of 17 bases. This CDR3 contains 16 residues. CDR3 sequence (DNA): TGTGCCAGCAGCTTAGGTCTGACGGGGCTTGGGTATGGCTACACCTTC. It codes for CASSLGLTGLGYGYTF.

This clonotype came up many times. The chain combines TRBV7-2 with TRBJ1-2; 7 nucleotides align to TRBD1. Trimming at V came to 0 bases and at J to 4 bases, leaving 2 bases not matched to a gene. The CDR3 is made up of 14 amino acids. Germline-derived CDR1 and CDR2 are SGHTA and FQGNSA. CDR3 sequence (DNA): TGTGCCAGCAGCTTAGCCGGGACAGCCTATGGCTACACCTTC. It translates to CASSLAGTAYGYTF.

As DNA, the CDR3 is TGTGCCAGTAGCCCCTCGACAGGGAACTATGGCTACACCTTC. This translates into CASSPSTGNYGYTF. This sequence joins TRBV19 and TRBJ1-2; TRBD1 agrees at 7 bases. Per germline, CDR1 LNHDA and CDR2 SQIVND (reference sequence). V was pared by 6 bases and J by 2 bases, with 6 bases of the junction left unmatched. CDR3 length: 14 residues.

Many counts were recorded for this clonotype. This chain links TRBV7-2 with TRBJ1-4, with no clear D. CDR1 and CDR2 from the germline V gene are SGHTA and FQGNSA. Trimming removed 1 base from V and 0 bases from J, with 12 bases in between. The CDR3 loop spans 17 amino acids. Here the CDR3 DNA reads TGTGCCAGCAGCTTAGAGGGCCGGGTTGCAACTAATGAAAAACTGTTTTTT. Its translation: CASSLEGRVATNEKLFF.

This chain connects TRBV2 to TRBJ2-2; the D gene is possibly TRBD1 (5 bases). Germline loops: CDR1 SNHLY, CDR2 FYNNEI. CDR3 length equals 14 residues. V lost 10 bases and J 4 bases, leaving 16 bases between the germline ends. CDR3: CATSRRGRTGELFF. In nucleotides, the CDR3 is TGTGCCACCAGCCGTAGGGGCCGCACCGGGGAGCTGTTTTTT.

This clonotype was seen a handful of times. V gene TRBV18 combines with J gene TRBJ1-1; possibly TRBD1 for D (5 bases). Germline-derived CDR1 and CDR2 are KGHSH and LQKENI. Trimming stripped 4 bases from V and 1 base from J, with 13 bases between. This CDR3 has 15 residues. CDR3 amino acids: CASSRDVGGNTEAFF. CDR3 nucleotides: TGTGCCAGCTCACGGGACGTCGGCGGGAACACTGAAGCTTTCTTT. The full variable domain, in which reference TRBV18 and TRBJ1-1 provide the parts outside the CDR3, is NAGVMQNPRHLVRRRGQEARLRCSPMKGHSHVYWYRQLPEEGLKFMVYLQKENIIDESGMPKERFSAEFPKEGPSILRIQQVVRGDSAAYFCASSRDVGGNTEAFFGQGTRLTVV.

The chain recombines TRBV6-2 or TRBV6-3 with TRBJ2-3, with D possibly being TRBD1 or TRBD2 (5 bases each). The CDR3 spans 16 residues. CDR1 MNHEY and CDR2 SVGEGT come from the germline V gene. With 6 bases removed from V and 4 bases from J, the gap between germline ends came to 20 bases. The CDR3 DNA reads as TGTGCCAGCAGCCCCGGACCGGGACCTGGGCCAGATACGCAGTATTTT. Translating it yields CASSPGPGPGPDTQYF.

This clonotype was counted ten times or more. The junction and the germline gene differ at one end; a read error may be behind it. The CDR3: CASSFRDSPLF. DNA of the CDR3: TGTGCCAGCAGTTTTCGGGACTCGCCTCTCTTT. This rearrangement joins TRBV12-3 or TRBV12-4 to TRBJ1-1; perhaps TRBD1 as D (5 bases). CDR3 size: 11 residues.

This chain connects TRBV20-1 to TRBJ1-4; tentative D call: TRBD1 (5 bases). Per the germline V gene, CDR1 is DFQATT and CDR2 is SNEGSKA (reference sequence). Trimming stripped 2 bases from V and 4 bases from J, with 8 bases between. CDR3 length: 13 residues. This CDR3 reads CSARWGNNEKLFF. CDR3 in DNA: TGCAGTGCTAGATGGGGGAATAATGAAAAACTGTTTTTT.

In DNA form, the CDR3 reads TGCGCCAGCAGCTTGGCCGGTAGTTGGAATGAGCAGTTCTTC. Translation gives CASSLAGSWNEQFF. The chain employs TRBV5-1 and TRBJ2-1; the D is unclear. The CDR3 covers 14 residues. CDR1 is SGHRS, CDR2 YFSETQ, per germline. V was trimmed by 0 bases and J by 7 bases, leaving 11 bases between them.

This chain uses TRBV7-3 with TRBJ2-7; TRBD2 matches at 9 bases. This CDR3 has 16 residues. Germline V gene data show CDR1 as SGHTA and CDR2 as FQGTGA. Unmatched junction bases numbered 13, after V lost 5 bases and J lost 5 bases. The CDR3 bases are TGTGCCAGCAGCCCCCAGGGAGCGGGGGGTATGAACGAGCAGTACTTC. This translates into CASSPQGAGGMNEQYF. Looking up the rest from reference TRBV7-3 and TRBJ2-7 gives the full variable domain: GAGVSQTPSNKVTEKGKYVELRCDPISGHTALYWYRQSLGQGPEFLIYFQGTGAADDSGLPNDRFFAVRPEGSVSTLKIQRTERGDSAVYLCASSPQGAGGMNEQYFGPGTRLTVT.

V and J are TRBV24-1 and TRBJ2-5, with TRBD2 matching 9 bases. This CDR3 spans 15 amino acids. J lost 5 bases, V lost 4 bases, and 7 bases had no gene match. Germline CDR1 is KGHDR and CDR2 is SFDVKD. The CDR3 sequence is CATSDRSGGWETQYF. In DNA, the CDR3 is TGTGCCACCAGTGACCGTAGCGGGGGCTGGGAGACCCAGTACTTC.